This T cell receptor beta chain was captured in a study of T cell responses to AZD1222 COVID-19 vaccine. This clone was seen a handful of times. Its antigen is not known. V lost 3 bases and J lost 10, with 12 bases in between. Germline values: CDR1 MNHEY, CDR2 SVGAGI. The CDR3 is 13 residues long. Libraries were prepared by immunoSEQ multiplex PCR; TCRdb keeps only in-frame clonotypes and omits some of them. In the table there are some 110,000 clones, about 80% of which are singletons. Study-level findings and limits: Donor demographics were predominantly white British with a female majority; clonal diversity may be underestimated. Two AZD1222 administrations were followed by greater Spike-specific TCR breadth and depth. Repertoires were sampled only after the peak T cell response.

Source: peripheral blood, taken on day 0 of AZD1222 vaccination. The J gene is TRBJ1-4, the V gene TRBV6-5; D gene uncertain. This TCR was recovered from an adult in good health. As DNA, the CDR3 is TGTGCCAGCAGTTATGCCTCGGGCGGAAAACTGTTTTTT. This codes for CASSYASGGKLFF.